This is a list of T cell receptor beta chains from one sample in a study of molecular identifiers for immune sequencing clone quantification. TCRdb fed the PCR reads into MiXCR, producing one record per CDR3 protein. The table has over 550,000 distinct CDR3 sequences, about 25% seen once. The specimen sequenced was naive CD8+ T cells from blood, with Jurkat cell RNA spiked in. These TCRs come from a human donor in good health. Some libraries in this study had Jurkat cell RNA spiked in. CDR3s include the opening cysteine and the closing phenylalanine or tryptophan.

TRBV7-9 | CASSPLTGGRNYGYTF
TRBV7-7 | CASSSRAGGPSGELFF
TRBV28 | CASSRDGLTGELFF
TRBV7-9 | CASSLGRGDSPLHF
TRBV5-1 | CASSQRIDRGENTEAFF
TRBV3-1 | CASSRPGQTASTDTQYF
TRBV27 | CASSPFNSPLHF
TRBV7-9 | CASRHPSSDPTEAFF
TRBV12-3/TRBV12-4 | CASSYSGDRVGNTIYF
TRBV12-3/TRBV12-4 | CASSLARGRPEALF
TRBV12-3/TRBV12-4 | CASTGDGSLVAFF
TRBV9 | CASSSWGASTDTQYF
TRBV29-1 | CSVEEYDSSYEQYF
TRBV24-1 | CATSDTPGQGANTGELFF
TRBV30 | CAWMSLLSGSDTDTQYF
TRBV20-1 | CSARRRDINQPQHF
TRBV7-2 | CASSTFNYNEQFF
TRBV9 | CASSVGLLGNEQFF
TRBV6-1 | CASRGFGSSNQPQHF
TRBV27 | CASSLSPTGSQETQYF
TRBV27 | CASSYQLNTEAFF
TRBV19 | CASSMGEPMTTGELFF
TRBV28 | CATSFRGNSGNTIYF
TRBV27 | CATGTGEYTEAFF
TRBV6-5 | CASRYSPGPGRNEQFF
TRBV20-1 | CSASGPGLAPYEQYF
TRBV20-1 | CSASPLAGYNEQFF
TRBV19 | CASSKTEKRYTDTQYF